The clone carrying this T cell receptor beta chain is deemed large. Its antigen is currently unknown. This specimen comes from a study of spatial heterogeneity in lung cancer. V shed 5 bases and J shed 6 bases, with 13 bases lying between them. The germline gives CDR1 MDHEN, CDR2 SYDVKM. The CDR3 is 13 amino acids. Study-wide findings and caveats: It was found that expanded intratumoral alpha and beta TCR counts tracked tumor mutation counts.

Time point described: sample taken at primary tumor resection. There were 75 or so donors, all of them untreated patients with early-stage non-small cell lung cancer. Tumor, nontumor lung or frozen PBMC supplied whole RNA that was sequenced unsorted. A single record per CDR3 protein comes from TCRdb applying MiXCR to the 5' RACE reads. The table has 2,000 to 2,500 distinct CDR3 sequences, about 38% seen once; the top ten hold 20% to 25%. The V and J genes are TRBV28 and TRBJ1-1; D is ambiguous. The source of this sequence is a male donor with early-stage non-small cell lung cancer. Source: lung tumor tissue, taken at surgery. In DNA form, the CDR3 reads TGTGCCAGCAGTATTGAGCGATGGGCTGAAGCTTTCTTT. It is translated as CASSIERWAEAFF.